This entry lists 20 T cell receptor beta chains sequenced from one sample in a study of post-analysis software for immune sequencing data. Researchers reported that TCR beta cDNA libraries carried unique molecular identifiers. TCRdb re-called the PCR reads with MiXCR, one entry per CDR3 protein. This table has 150,000 to 200,000 distinct CDR3 sequences, 35% to 40% appearing once. Sequenced here: blood, sampled after autologous hematopoietic stem cell transplantation. These receptors all come from a girl aged 10-17 years with multiple sclerosis.

This clonotype was seen a few times. The V call is TRBV20-1, the J call TRBJ2-7, with a weak D call TRBD1 (6 bases). Germline V gives CDR1 DFQATT, CDR2 SNEGSKA (reference sequence). The CDR3 is 14 residues long. Trimming shortened V by 1 base and J by 3 bases, and 13 bases separated the two germline ends. CDR3 nucleotides: TGCAGTGCTAGAGGGACAGTCAATTGCTACGAGCAGTACTTC. The encoded protein is CSARGTVNCYEQYF.

Note on this clonotype: The conserved final phenylalanine or tryptophan is absent from the CDR3, which likely points to a read error. V is TRBV5-1 and J is TRBJ2-1; tentative D call: TRBD2 (6 bases). The CDR3 has 15 amino acids. Looked up from germline, CDR1 is SGHRS and CDR2 is YFSETQ. Trimming shortened V by 2 bases and J by 7 bases, and 16 bases separated the two germline ends. CDR3 bases: TGCGCCAGCAGCTTATGGAGGGAGCCCCCGAATGAGCAGTTCTTA. Its protein product is CASSLWREPPNEQFL.

This clonotype was counted at least ten times. This chain joins TRBV6-1 and TRBJ1-5; D is possibly TRBD1 (6 bases). V was clipped by 6 bases and J by 7 bases, with 19 bases between them. The CDR3 has 15 amino acids. Per the germline V gene, CDR1 is MNHNS and CDR2 is SASEGT. The CDR3 nucleotides read TGTGCCAGCAGACTAACCGGGACAACGGGACAGCCCCAGCATTTT. Translated, it gives CASRLTGTTGQPQHF.

This clonotype was recorded many times. The chain joins TRBV20-1 to TRBJ2-7; D remains ambiguous. There are 13 residues in the CDR3. V lost 0 bases and J 1 base, leaving 7 bases between the germline ends. The germline V gene encodes CDR1 DFQATT and CDR2 SNEGSKA (reference sequence). DNA for the CDR3: TGCAGTGCTAGAGAGCACCGTTCCTACGAGCAGTACTTC. Residues: CSAREHRSYEQYF.

This clonotype came up a few times. The rearrangement joins TRBV20-1 to TRBJ2-1; 8 bases fit TRBD2. J gave up 8 bases and V 3 bases, and 12 bases lay outside the gene matches. This CDR3 comprises 15 residues. Germline V gene data show CDR1 as DFQATT and CDR2 as SNEGSKA (reference sequence). CDR3 protein: CSARLTGRALDEQFF. The CDR3 coding sequence is TGCAGTGCTAGGCTAACCGGGAGGGCCTTAGATGAGCAGTTCTTC.

This chain links TRBV12-3 or TRBV12-4 with TRBJ2-5; either TRBD1 or TRBD2 may fit D (5 bases each). The ends were cut back, 5 bases at V and 7 bases at J, with 20 bases in the middle. CDR3 size: 15 residues. Here the CDR3 reads CASSTNRDPRGTQYF. CDR3 in DNA: TGTGCCAGCAGTACTAACCGGGACCCCCGAGGGACCCAGTACTTC.

This clonotype was seen a few times. The V and J genes are TRBV27 and TRBJ1-1, with a tentative D call TRBD1 (5 bases). Germline V lookup: CDR1 MNHEY, CDR2 SMNVEV (reference sequence). This CDR3 contains 15 residues. Trimming cost V 5 bases and J 0 bases, with 13 bases left between them. Here the CDR3 reads CASSPGRYMNTEAFF. CDR3 in DNA: TGTGCCAGCAGTCCGGGACGTTACATGAACACTGAAGCTTTCTTT.

As for this clonotype: One junction end disagrees with the germline gene, perhaps due to a read error. The V gene is TRBV29-1, the J gene TRBJ2-3; either TRBD1 or TRBD2 may supply D (5 bases each). Germline V gene data show CDR1 as SQVTM and CDR2 as ANQGSEA. CDR3 length equals 14 residues. The DNA of the CDR3 is TGCAGCCTGCGAGGGGATGGAGACACAGATATGCAGTATTTT. The encoded protein is CSLRGDGDTDMQYF.

This chain links TRBV15 with TRBJ2-4, with D perhaps matching TRBD1 (6 bases). Matching the DNA end better, TRBJ2-7 makes the J call doubtful. Germline V CDR1 and CDR2: LNHNV, YYDKDF (reference sequence). This CDR3 spans 14 amino acids. Here the CDR3 DNA reads TGTGCCACCAGCAAGGGCACAGGGACCTACGAGCAGTACTTC. Translating gives CATSKGTGTYEQYF.

This clonotype was seen a handful of times. The gene calls are TRBV7-8 and TRBJ2-3; tentatively, D is TRBD1 (5 bases). CDR1 is SGHVS, CDR2 FQNEAQ, per germline. Trimming removed 3 bases from V and 3 bases from J, with 25 bases in between. This CDR3 is built from 19 residues. DNA for the CDR3: TGTGCCAGCAGCTTGGCAGGGCGGAGACGCCCTGTGAGTACAGATACGCAGTATTTT. Its protein product is CASSLAGRRRPVSTDTQYF.

The V and J genes are TRBV4-3 and TRBJ2-2; no clear D. V gave up 0 bases and J gave up 5 bases, with 10 bases separating them. This CDR3 contains 15 residues. Looked up from germline, CDR1 is LGHNA and CDR2 is YSLEER. CDR3 coding DNA: TGCGCCAGCAGCCAAGACGGGCGAGTGACCGGGGAGCTGTTTTTT. It specifies CASSQDGRVTGELFF.

This clonotype showed up just a few times. The chain couples TRBV14 to TRBJ1-4, with D possibly being TRBD1 (6 bases). Per the germline V gene, CDR1 is SGHDN and CDR2 is FVKESK. Between the trimmed V and J ends, which lost 8 bases and 0 bases, there was a span of 13 bases. The CDR3 loop spans 15 amino acids. In DNA, the CDR3 is TGTGCCAGCCGAGGGGGTCGAACAACTAATGAAAAACTGTTTTTT. It codes for CASRGGRTTNEKLFF.

This clonotype was seen a handful of times. The chain has TRBV6-2 or TRBV6-3 and TRBJ2-5, with 13 bases identical to TRBD2. Germline V gene sequence: CDR1 MNHEY, CDR2 SVGEGT. This CDR3 comprises 14 residues. V lost 6 bases to trimming and J lost 5 bases; unmatched junction nucleotides: 3. The CDR3 sequence: CASSGLAGVETQYF. The CDR3 DNA reads TGTGCCAGCAGCGGACTAGCGGGAGTTGAGACCCAGTACTTC.

The rearrangement joins TRBV20-1 to TRBJ2-3, with 9 nucleotides matching TRBD1. This CDR3 spans 15 amino acids. After removal of 1 base from V and 3 bases from J, the junction contained 5 bases not matched to a gene. Germline V CDR1 and CDR2: DFQATT, SNEGSKA (reference sequence). CDR3 loop: CSARVTGGWTDTQYF. DNA of the CDR3: TGCAGTGCTAGAGTGACAGGGGGATGGACAGATACGCAGTATTTT.

The gene calls are TRBV4-3 and TRBJ2-3; 14 nucleotides align to TRBD2. The CDR3 consists of 16 residues. The V segment lost 4 bases and the J segment 5 bases; nucleotides outside the gene matches: 5. The germline gives CDR1 LGHNA, CDR2 YSLEER. CDR3 bases: TGCGCCAGCAGCCGGGGACTAGCGGGAGTGGGAGATACGCAGTATTTT. Translation: CASSRGLAGVGDTQYF.

The chain carries TRBV12-3 or TRBV12-4 and TRBJ1-2, with 9 bases lining up with TRBD1. J lost 4 bases, V lost 5 bases, and 8 bases had no gene match. The CDR3 is made up of 15 amino acids. The CDR3 loop reads CASSPGTGSLYGYTF. CDR3 nucleotide sequence: TGTGCCAGCAGTCCCGGGACAGGGAGTCTCTATGGCTACACCTTC.

The genes are TRBV4-3 and TRBJ2-5; D may correspond to TRBD1 or TRBD2 (6 bases each). Gene TRBJ2-7 matches the end of the DNA better, so the J call may be wrong. The germline gives CDR1 LGHNA, CDR2 YSLEER. This CDR3 is built from 16 residues. CDR3 nucleotides: TGCGCCAGCAGCCAAGATTGGAGGGACAACCTCTACGAGCAGTACTTC. Its protein product is CASSQDWRDNLYEQYF.

This sequence joins TRBV28 and TRBJ2-1, with 8 bases fitting TRBD2. TRBJ2-7 explains the end of the DNA better; the J call may be wrong. Germline CDR1 reads MDHEN; CDR2 reads SYDVKM. This CDR3 is built from 15 residues. CDR3 in DNA: TGTGCCAGCAGCCCCACTAGCGGAGCCTACAATGAGCAGTACTTC. It is translated as CASSPTSGAYNEQYF.

The rearrangement uses TRBV5-1 and TRBJ2-1, with 7 bases fitting TRBD2. V was clipped by 2 bases and J by 7 bases; unmatched bases: 9. The CDR3 covers 15 residues. The germline V gene has CDR1 SGHRS and CDR2 YFSETQ. The CDR3 here is CASSFSGGAGNEQFF. The CDR3 nucleotides read TGCGCCAGCAGCTTCTCGGGAGGAGCAGGTAATGAGCAGTTCTTC.

This clonotype was counted a few times. The J gene is TRBJ2-1, the V gene TRBV9, with D perhaps matching TRBD2 (5 bases). The length of the CDR3 is 16 residues. V was shortened by 4 bases and J by 9 bases, with 23 bases between the two germline ends. The germline V gene encodes CDR1 SGDLS and CDR2 YYNGEE. The DNA for the CDR3 is TGTGCCAGCAGCACAGACATGGGGAGCACCAAAGGTGAGCAGTTCTTC. Translating it yields CASSTDMGSTKGEQFF.